Following are 23 T cell receptor beta chains from one sample sequenced in a study of identical twins. TCRdb ran MiXCR on the 5' RACE reads and lists one entry per CDR3 protein. The table records under 1 million distinct CDR3 sequences, around 12% of them present only once. These data are also associated with another study on yellow fever vaccine responses in identical twins.

Sequenced sample: PBMCs. The receptor source for this set is a woman under 30 in good health.

V usage is TRBV10-3 and J usage is TRBJ2-7; perhaps TRBD2 as D (7 bases). Germline values: CDR1 ENHRY, CDR2 SYGVKD. This CDR3 spans 13 amino acids. Trimming cost V 2 bases and J 5 bases, with 10 bases left between them. CDR3 nucleotide sequence: TGTGCCATCAGTGAGACAGGGAGGGACGAGCAGTACGTC. It yields the protein CAISETGRDEQYV.

This clonotype occurred a few times. The chain joins TRBV4-2 to TRBJ2-1, with D perhaps TRBD1 (5 bases). This CDR3 is 17 amino acids long. Trimming removed 2 bases from V and 2 bases from J, with 16 bases in between. The V gene's germline CDR1 is LGHNA and CDR2 YNFKEQ. The CDR3 coding sequence is TGTGCCAGCAGCCAATCCGGACATATGGGGACCTACAATGAGCAGTTCTTC. Amino acid sequence: CASSQSGHMGTYNEQFF.

The sample holds many counts of this clonotype. The chain couples TRBV6-2 or TRBV6-3 to TRBJ2-7; D is undetermined. V lost 10 bases, J lost 3 bases, and 22 bases lay in between. CDR3 size: 15 residues. Germline CDR1 is MNHEY and CDR2 is SVGEGT. The DNA for the CDR3 is TGTGCCATTCCTCGAGGAGCAACTTACCTCTACGAGCAGTACTTC. This encodes CAIPRGATYLYEQYF.

The V call is TRBV13, the J call TRBJ1-1; tentatively, D is TRBD1 (6 bases). Trimming shortened V by 2 bases and J by 3 bases, and 16 bases separated the two germline ends. Per the germline V gene, CDR1 is PRHDT and CDR2 is FYEKMQ (reference sequence). This CDR3 has 16 residues. The CDR3 nucleotides are TGTGCCAGCAGCTTACCCGCTCAGGGGATGTACACTGAAGCTTTCTTT. Translating gives CASSLPAQGMYTEAFF. The full variable domain, its missing parts supplied by reference TRBV13 and TRBJ1-1, is AAGVIQSPRHLIKEKRETATLKCYPIPRHDTVYWYQQGPGQDPQFLISFYEKMQSDKGSIPDRFSAQQFSDYHSELNMSSLELGDSALYFCASSLPAQGMYTEAFFGQGTRLTVV.

J is TRBJ2-3 and V is TRBV5-6; the match to TRBD2 covers 14 bases. The V and J ends lost 4 bases and 5 bases, in that order; junction bases with no gene match: 9. This CDR3 contains 17 residues. The germline V gene has CDR1 SGHDT and CDR2 YYEEEE. CDR3 coding DNA: TGTGCCAGCAGCACCCGACTAGCGGGAGGGCCGGGAGATACGCAGTATTTT. Encoded protein: CASSTRLAGGPGDTQYF. The full variable domain, completed using reference TRBV5-6 and TRBJ2-3, is DAGVTQSPTHLIKTRGQQVTLRCSPKSGHDTVSWYQQALGQGPQFIFQYYEEEERQRGNFPDRFSGHQFPNYSSELNVNALLLGDSALYLCASSTRLAGGPGDTQYFGPGTRLTVL.

The chain combines TRBV2 with TRBJ2-1, with a possible D match to TRBD2 (5 bases). Trimming pared 9 bases from V and 0 bases from J, leaving 15 bases between. CDR1 is SNHLY and CDR2 is FYNNEI in the germline V gene. The CDR3 contains 15 residues. CDR3 residues: CARRPTGSSYNEQFF. The CDR3, as DNA: TGTGCCAGAAGGCCGACTGGGAGCTCCTACAATGAGCAGTTCTTC.

The chain employs TRBV7-3 and TRBJ2-3; D not resolved. CDR1 is SGHTA, CDR2 FQGTGA, per germline. Trimming removed 1 base at V and 1 base at J, with 9 bases between. This CDR3 region has 15 residues. CDR3 coding DNA: TGTGCCAGCAGCTTAAACGGACCTCGCACAGATACGCAGTATTTT. Translating gives CASSLNGPRTDTQYF.

This clonotype was seen only a few times. The V and J genes are TRBV7-9 and TRBJ1-1; D is undetermined. Trimming removed 7 bases from V and 5 bases from J, with 20 bases in between. Germline V lookup: CDR1 SEHNR, CDR2 FQNEAQ (reference sequence). The CDR3 length is 15 residues. CDR3 DNA sequence: TGTGCCAGCACCACCCAACCGGGAGGAGGGACTGAAGCTTTCTTT. Translated, it gives CASTTQPGGGTEAFF. The whole variable domain, filled in from reference TRBV7-9 and TRBJ1-1, reads DTGVSQNPRHKITKRGQNVTFRCDPISEHNRLYWYRQTLGQGPEFLTYFQNEAQLEKSRLLSDRFSAERPKGSFSTLEIQRTEQGDSAMYLCASTTQPGGGTEAFFGQGTRLTVV.

Only a few counts were recorded for this clonotype. The chain has TRBV25-1 and TRBJ2-1, with D tentatively TRBD2 (6 bases). V lost 8 bases, J lost 0 bases, and 17 bases lay in between. In germline, CDR1 is MGHDK, CDR2 SYGVNS. The CDR3 is 16 residues long. As DNA, the CDR3 is TGTGCCAGCTCAAACCCATTAGCGGTCTCCTACAATGAGCAGTTCTTC. It encodes CASSNPLAVSYNEQFF.

This chain links TRBV10-3 with TRBJ2-3, with TRBD2 matching 9 bases. This CDR3 is built from 18 residues. Germline values: CDR1 ENHRY, CDR2 SYGVKD. V was pared by 3 bases and J by 2 bases, with 12 bases of the junction left unmatched. This chain's CDR3 is CAISDGREGFPLTDTQYF. The CDR3 bases are TGTGCCATCAGTGATGGGCGGGAGGGGTTCCCCCTCACAGATACGCAGTATTTT.

V usage is TRBV6-2 or TRBV6-3 and J usage is TRBJ1-1; TRBD1 matches 9 bases. The trim removed 5 bases at V and 6 bases at J, leaving 10 bases unmatched. CDR3 length: 15 amino acids. Germline loops: CDR1 MNHEY, CDR2 SVGEGT. The CDR3 loop is CASSASDRGTAEAFF. For the CDR3, the DNA is TGTGCCAGCAGTGCGTCGGACAGGGGAACGGCTGAAGCTTTCTTT.

This clonotype turned up a few times. The chain employs TRBV7-6 and TRBJ2-1; TRBD2 is a possible D gene (5 bases). CDR3 length: 15 residues. Germline loops: CDR1 SGHVS, CDR2 FNYEAQ. V was trimmed by 5 bases and J by 9 bases, leaving 20 bases between them. The CDR3 coding sequence is TGTGCCAGCAGCCCGTATGGGGTTAGCGAGGGTGAGCAGTTCTTC. This sequence encodes CASSPYGVSEGEQFF.

This chain links TRBV2 with TRBJ2-5; D gene uncertain. The length of the CDR3 is 16 residues. CDR1 and CDR2 (germline): SNHLY, FYNNEI. V was pared by 1 base and J by 4 bases, with 16 bases between. CDR3 DNA sequence: TGTGCCAGCAGTGAAGTTAGTCGGATCCGGTCAGAGACCCAGTACTTC. Translated, it gives CASSEVSRIRSETQYF.

This chain uses TRBV29-1 with TRBJ1-1; 7 nucleotides agree with TRBD1. V lost 4 bases, J lost 1 base, and 6 bases stayed unmatched. Germline CDR1 SQVTM, CDR2 ANQGSEA. The CDR3 covers 14 residues. CDR3 protein: CSVGGGQTNTEAFF. CDR3 coding DNA: TGCAGCGTTGGGGGGGGACAGACGAACACTGAAGCTTTCTTT.

A few counts support this clonotype. The chain uses TRBV7-9 and TRBJ1-1, with a tentative D call TRBD1 (5 bases). This CDR3 spans 15 amino acids. Trimming left V 5 bases short and J 5 bases short, with 18 bases between. Germline values: CDR1 SEHNR, CDR2 FQNEAQ (reference sequence). CDR3 region: CASSKPGRGETEAFF. DNA for the CDR3: TGTGCCAGCAGCAAACCGGGACGGGGAGAAACTGAAGCTTTCTTT.

This clonotype was detected a few times. V and J are TRBV7-8 and TRBJ2-5; no reliable D call. Germline V CDR1 and CDR2: SGHVS, FQNEAQ. Trimming cost V 4 bases and J 2 bases, with 11 bases left between them. The CDR3 consists of 14 residues. The CDR3 here is CASSYRRDQETQYF. CDR3 bases: TGTGCCAGCAGCTACCGTAGGGATCAAGAGACCCAGTACTTC.

This clonotype was observed many times. Here the CDR3 DNA reads TGCAGTGCTAGAGTAAGCGGGACTGGCGAGCAGTACGTC. The encoded protein is CSARVSGTGEQYV. The J gene is TRBJ2-7, the V gene TRBV20-1; 7 bases fit TRBD2. CDR1 and CDR2 from the germline V gene are DFQATT and SNEGSKA (reference sequence). J lost 6 bases, V lost 1 base, and 6 bases had no gene match. CDR3 length: 13 residues.

This clonotype was recorded a few times. The V call is TRBV29-1, the J call TRBJ2-1; 9 positions agree with TRBD1. V trimming: 8 bases; J trimming: 4 bases; junction bases outside the gene matches: 9. Germline lookup yields CDR1 SQVTM and CDR2 ANQGSEA. The CDR3 is 14 residues long. CDR3: CSTRTGVAYNEQFF. The CDR3 coding sequence is TGCAGCACCCGGACAGGGGTCGCTTACAATGAGCAGTTCTTC.

The sample holds many counts of this clonotype. The chain combines TRBV3-1 with TRBJ2-5; D may match TRBD1 or TRBD2 (7 bases each). Germline V gene data show CDR1 as LGHDT and CDR2 as YNNKEL (reference sequence). The CDR3 runs to 15 residues. The ends were cut back, 6 bases at V and 0 bases at J, with 14 bases in the middle. The CDR3 region has the DNA TGTGCCAGCAGTTACAGGGGAGGGAACCAAGAGACCCAGTACTTC. Its translation: CASSYRGGNQETQYF.

In this sample, this clonotype turned up a few times. The J gene is TRBJ2-2, the V gene TRBV5-1, with D maybe TRBD2 (5 bases). The CDR3 totals 15 residues. The germline gives CDR1 SGHRS, CDR2 YFSETQ. V lost 7 bases to trimming and J lost 5 bases, with 18 bases between them. CDR3 loop: CASAGAITGTGELFF. The CDR3 nucleotides read TGCGCCAGCGCCGGAGCGATTACGGGAACCGGGGAGCTGTTTTTT.

This clonotype came up a few times. V gene TRBV28 combines with J gene TRBJ2-7, with 9 nucleotides matching TRBD1. The germline V gene has CDR1 MDHEN and CDR2 SYDVKM. The junction had 4 bases not matched to a gene; V was cut back by 7 bases and J by 3 bases. The CDR3 totals 13 residues. The CDR3 DNA follows: TGTGCCAGCAAGGGACAGGGCGGCTACGAGCAGTACGTC. This codes for CASKGQGGYEQYV.

This clonotype was detected only a few times. The rearrangement joins TRBV20-1 to TRBJ2-1, with D possibly matching TRBD2 (5 bases). Trimming shortened V by 3 bases and J by 0 bases, and 12 bases separated the two germline ends. Germline CDR1 is DFQATT and CDR2 is SNEGSKA (reference sequence). This CDR3 region has 15 residues. The CDR3 sequence is CSARSSGVSYNEQFF. The CDR3 DNA reads TGCAGTGCTAGGTCAAGCGGCGTCTCCTACAATGAGCAGTTCTTC.

This chain connects TRBV12-3 or TRBV12-4 to TRBJ2-7; 11 positions agree with TRBD1. There are 15 residues in the CDR3. J was trimmed by 4 bases and V by 5 bases; bases with no gene match: 7. The CDR3 spells CASSPGQGGAYEQYF. CDR3 nucleotides: TGTGCCAGCAGTCCGGGACAGGGGGGTGCGTACGAGCAGTACTTC.